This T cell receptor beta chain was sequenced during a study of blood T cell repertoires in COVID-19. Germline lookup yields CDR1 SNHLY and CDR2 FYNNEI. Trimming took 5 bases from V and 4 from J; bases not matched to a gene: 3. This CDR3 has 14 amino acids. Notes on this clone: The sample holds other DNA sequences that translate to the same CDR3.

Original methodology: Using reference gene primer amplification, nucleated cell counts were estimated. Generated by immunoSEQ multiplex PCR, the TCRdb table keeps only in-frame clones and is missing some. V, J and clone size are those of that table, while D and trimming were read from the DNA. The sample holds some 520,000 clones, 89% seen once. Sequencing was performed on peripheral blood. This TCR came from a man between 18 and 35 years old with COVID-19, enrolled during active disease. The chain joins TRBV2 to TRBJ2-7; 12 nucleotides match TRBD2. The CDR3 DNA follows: TGTGCCAGCAGTCGACTAGCGGGAGCGTACGAGCAGTACTTC. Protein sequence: CASSRLAGAYEQYF.